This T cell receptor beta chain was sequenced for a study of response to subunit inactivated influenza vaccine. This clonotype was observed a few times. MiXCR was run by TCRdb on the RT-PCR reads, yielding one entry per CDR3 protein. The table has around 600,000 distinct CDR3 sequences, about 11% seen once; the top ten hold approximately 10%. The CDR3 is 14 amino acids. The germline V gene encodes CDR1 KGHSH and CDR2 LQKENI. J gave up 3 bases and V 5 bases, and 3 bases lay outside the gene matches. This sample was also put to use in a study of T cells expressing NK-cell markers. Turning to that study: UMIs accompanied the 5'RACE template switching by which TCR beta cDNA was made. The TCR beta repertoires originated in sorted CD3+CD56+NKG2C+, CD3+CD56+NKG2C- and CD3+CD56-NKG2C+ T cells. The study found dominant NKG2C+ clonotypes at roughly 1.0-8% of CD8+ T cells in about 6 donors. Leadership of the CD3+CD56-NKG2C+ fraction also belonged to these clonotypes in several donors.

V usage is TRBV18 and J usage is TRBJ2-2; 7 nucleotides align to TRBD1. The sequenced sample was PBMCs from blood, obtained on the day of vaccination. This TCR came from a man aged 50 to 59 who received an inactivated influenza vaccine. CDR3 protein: CASSSGTDTGELFF. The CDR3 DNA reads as TGTGCCAGCTCATCCGGGACAGACACCGGGGAGCTGTTTTTT.